One sample yielded the 29 T cell receptor beta chains listed below, sequenced in a study of T cells in Graves' hyperthyroidism and ophthalmopathy. Researchers took RNA transcripts and amplified the TCR beta CDR3 regions from them. The HTBI primer set served for first-round RT-PCR of the TCR CDR3. TCRdb called the multiplex PCR reads again in MiXCR, with one record for every CDR3 protein. The table has under 350,000 distinct CDR3 sequences, around 20% seen once; the top ten hold 50% to 65%. Sequences were obtained from blood. The origin of the receptors is a woman aged 45-65 years with Graves' hyperthyroidism.

This clonotype was detected only a few times. In DNA, the CDR3 is TGTGCCAGCAGCGACCGCGTGGGAAATACCCCTTATAATTCACCCCTCCACTTT. It codes for CASSDRVGNTPYNSPLHF. This chain uses TRBV7-8 with TRBJ1-6; D unresolved. Germline-derived CDR1 and CDR2 are SGHVS and FQNEAQ. V lost 5 bases, J lost 4 bases, and 21 bases lay in between. The CDR3 length is 18 residues.

The sample holds many counts of this clonotype. V and J are TRBV7-8 and TRBJ1-5; TRBD1 aligns across 9 bases. Germline V gene sequence: CDR1 SGHVS, CDR2 FQNEAQ. The ends lost 5 bases at V and 7 bases at J; junction bases unmatched: 9. The CDR3 loop spans 15 amino acids. As DNA, the CDR3 is TGTGCCAGCAGCGGGCGGACAGGGGTATGGCAGCCCCAGCATTTT. This codes for CASSGRTGVWQPQHF.

As to this clonotype: A much larger clone differs from this one at a single base, so this may be a read error. The chain employs TRBV18 and TRBJ1-6; tentatively, D is TRBD1 (5 bases). This CDR3 spans 14 amino acids. V was cut by 6 bases and J by 10 bases, with 16 bases left in between. CDR1 KGHSH and CDR2 LQKENI come from the germline V gene. The CDR3 is CASSEGRAGSPLHF. CDR3 nucleotide sequence: TGTGCCAGCTCCGAGGGCAGGGCCGGCTCACCCCTCCACTTT.

This clonotype was detected ten times or more. The chain couples TRBV12-3 or TRBV12-4 to TRBJ2-7, with D possibly matching TRBD1 (5 bases). Trimming stripped 2 bases from V and 8 bases from J, with 7 bases between. The CDR3 loop spans 11 amino acids. CDR3 in amino acids: CASSLKGQQYF. CDR3 nucleotides: TGTGCCAGCAGTTTAAAGGGGCAGCAGTACTTC.

This clonotype was observed many times. DNA for the CDR3: TGCGCCAGCAGCTTTCTAGGGTCGGCGGGAGGGCTCAGAAGTAGCTACGAGCAGTACTTC. Translating gives CASSFLGSAGGLRSSYEQYF. The V call is TRBV5-1, the J call TRBJ2-7, with 9 nucleotides matching TRBD2. V was pared by 2 bases and J by 3 bases, with 21 bases of the junction left unmatched. CDR1 SGHRS and CDR2 YFSETQ come from the germline V gene. CDR3 length: 20 residues.

This clonotype was picked up many times. The rearrangement links TRBV5-6 to TRBJ2-1; tentatively, D is TRBD1 (5 bases). V lost 10 bases to trimming and J lost 4 bases, with 15 bases between them. Germline V gene data show CDR1 as SGHDT and CDR2 as YYEEEE. The CDR3 covers 13 residues. CDR3 in amino acids: CASRTLVYNEQFF. The DNA of the CDR3 is TGTGCCTCCCGGACACTTGTGTACAATGAGCAGTTCTTC. Using reference TRBV5-6 and TRBJ2-1 for the parts outside the CDR3, the full variable domain is DAGVTQSPTHLIKTRGQQVTLRCSPKSGHDTVSWYQQALGQGPQFIFQYYEEEERQRGNFPDRFSGHQFPNYSSELNVNALLLGDSALYLCASRTLVYNEQFFGPGTRLTVL.

The table lists this clonotype with many counts. The chain combines TRBV5-1 with TRBJ2-2; the D is unclear. Germline V gives CDR1 SGHRS, CDR2 YFSETQ. There are 17 residues in the CDR3. V lost 1 base, J lost 3 bases, and 16 bases lay in between. The CDR3 loop reads CASSLRLGRSHTGELFF. The DNA for the CDR3 is TGCGCCAGCAGCTTGCGATTAGGCAGGAGTCACACCGGGGAGCTGTTTTTT.

The chain is built from TRBV11-2 and TRBJ2-1; possibly TRBD2 for D (5 bases). Germline values: CDR1 SGHAT, CDR2 FQNNGV. The V and J ends lost 3 bases and 15 bases respectively, with 27 bases between them. There are 16 residues in the CDR3. CDR3 nucleotide sequence: TGTGCCAGCAGCTTGTCGTCCGGGGTTAACTTTCTAGCATCGTTCTTC. It yields the protein CASSLSSGVNFLASFF.

This clonotype was counted a few times. V gene TRBV20-1 combines with J gene TRBJ2-3; 9 positions match TRBD2. Germline CDR1 reads DFQATT; CDR2 reads SNEGSKA (reference sequence). There are 16 residues in the CDR3. Trimming took 0 bases from V and 6 from J; bases not matched to a gene: 10. The CDR3 nucleotides are TGCAGTGCTAGAGATAGGCGGGGGGGTGTAGAGGATACGCAGTATTTT. Amino acids: CSARDRRGGVEDTQYF.

This clonotype was seen ten or more times. The chain employs TRBV20-1 and TRBJ1-6; D gene unclear. With 5 bases removed from V and 4 bases from J, the gap between germline ends came to 9 bases. The CDR3 has 13 amino acids. The germline V gene has CDR1 DFQATT and CDR2 SNEGSKA (reference sequence). DNA of the CDR3: TGCAGTGCTGTAACAGTATATAATTCACCCCTCCACTTT. Its translation is CSAVTVYNSPLHF.

This clonotype was picked up many times. This chain joins TRBV11-2 and TRBJ1-1; D uncertain. The germline V and J ends were trimmed by 5 bases and 4 bases, with 17 bases remaining between them. Germline assignment: CDR1 SGHAT and CDR2 FQNNGV. This CDR3 is built from 15 residues. DNA for the CDR3: TGTGCCAGCAGCGTCGAAGGATTCAAGGGCACTGAAGCTTTCTTT. Amino acids: CASSVEGFKGTEAFF.

Remarks on this clonotype: Since no conserved phenylalanine or tryptophan closes the CDR3, a read error is the likely cause. The chain recombines TRBV7-8 with TRBJ1-5; D not resolved. The ends were cut back, 1 base at V and 4 bases at J, with 8 bases in the middle. Looked up from germline, CDR1 is SGHVS and CDR2 is FQNEAQ. The CDR3 is 14 residues long. The CDR3 region has the DNA TGTGCCAGCAGCTTAGGGCTTACTAATCAGCCCCAGCATTCT. Translated, it gives CASSLGLTNQPQHS.

The V call is TRBV7-9, the J call TRBJ2-1; 12 bases line up with TRBD2. V lost 4 bases and J lost 2; bases outside the gene matches: 6. The CDR3 runs 17 residues. Germline V gene data show CDR1 as SEHNR and CDR2 as FQNEAQ (reference sequence). The CDR3 region is CASSSRRTSGTYNEQFF. In DNA, the CDR3 is TGTGCCAGCAGCTCGAGAAGGACTAGCGGGACCTACAATGAGCAGTTCTTC.

This clonotype is a singleton in its sample. The chain uses TRBV7-6 and TRBJ2-1, with D uncertain. Germline V CDR1 and CDR2: SGHVS, FNYEAQ. The CDR3 runs 17 residues. V dropped 5 bases and J dropped 0 bases, with 17 bases sitting between them. The CDR3 bases are TGTGCCAGCAGCCGCGACCCTGTCGGTTTCTCCTACAATGAGCAGTTCTTC. This sequence encodes CASSRDPVGFSYNEQFF.

This clonotype has only a few counts. V gene TRBV7-8 combines with J gene TRBJ2-7; 13 nucleotides align to TRBD2. J was trimmed by 0 bases and V by 8 bases; bases with no gene match: 7. The CDR3 totals 16 residues. Germline V lookup: CDR1 SGHVS, CDR2 FQNEAQ. The CDR3 DNA reads TGTGCCAGCGCTCGGCGGACTAGCGGGGGCTCCTACGAGCAGTACTTC. As protein: CASARRTSGGSYEQYF. Variable domain in full (rest from reference TRBV7-8 and TRBJ2-7): GAGVSQSPRYKVAKRGQDVALRCDPISGHVSLFWYQQALGQGPEFLTYFQNEAQLDKSGLPSDRFFAERPEGSVSTLKIQRTQQEDSAVYLCASARRTSGGSYEQYFGPGTRLTVT.

This clonotype has a count of ten or more. This chain links TRBV7-9 with TRBJ1-1; the D gene is possibly TRBD1 (5 bases). Looked up from germline, CDR1 is SEHNR and CDR2 is FQNEAQ (reference sequence). The CDR3 runs 15 residues. Trimming removed 0 bases at V and 1 base at J, with 9 bases between. The CDR3 DNA reads TGTGCCAGCAGCTTAGCTCGGGGGGGGAACACTGAAGCTTTCTTT. Its translation: CASSLARGGNTEAFF.

The rearrangement joins TRBV7-2 to TRBJ1-5; a weak D match, TRBD1 (6 bases). The CDR3 sequence is 14 residues long. The ends were cut back, 1 base at V and 5 bases at J, with 9 bases in the middle. CDR1 SGHTA and CDR2 FQGNSA come from the germline V gene. The CDR3 loop is CASSLGAGDQPQHF. CDR3 DNA: TGTGCCAGCAGCTTAGGGGCAGGGGATCAGCCCCAGCATTTT.

The sample holds a few counts of this clonotype. The rearrangement joins TRBV18 to TRBJ2-7; possible D gene TRBD2, 6 bases. CDR1 and CDR2 (germline): KGHSH, LQKENI. The CDR3 extends over 15 amino acids. With 4 bases removed from V and 2 bases from J, the gap between germline ends came to 15 bases. CDR3 protein: CASSLGAGKAYEQYF. The CDR3 DNA reads TGTGCCAGCTCACTGGGAGCGGGTAAAGCCTACGAGCAGTACTTC.

In this sample, this clonotype turned up many times. This rearrangement joins TRBV7-9 to TRBJ2-5; 8 bases are a match to TRBD2. The length of the CDR3 is 14 residues. Germline CDR1 is SEHNR and CDR2 is FQNEAQ (reference sequence). Trimming cost V 5 bases and J 1 base; bases outside gene matches: 3. The CDR3 sequence is CASSPGLAQETQYF. CDR3 DNA: TGTGCCAGCAGCCCTGGACTAGCCCAAGAGACCCAGTACTTC. The full variable domain, in which reference TRBV7-9 and TRBJ2-5 provide the parts outside the CDR3, is DTGVSQNPRHKITKRGQNVTFRCDPISEHNRLYWYRQTLGQGPEFLTYFQNEAQLEKSRLLSDRFSAERPKGSFSTLEIQRTEQGDSAMYLCASSPGLAQETQYFGPGTRLLVL.

In its sample, this clonotype was seen a few times. The chain is built from TRBV7-3 and TRBJ2-5; the match to TRBD2 covers 9 bases. V gave up 1 base and J gave up 14 bases; unmatched junction bases: 11. Germline CDR1 and CDR2: SGHTA and FQGTGA. The CDR3 is 14 residues long. Written as DNA, the CDR3 is TGTGCCAGCAGCTTAAGGGTACCCGCTAGCGGGAATTACTTC. Translating it yields CASSLRVPASGNYF.

Regarding this clonotype: This may be a read error: a much more frequent sequence differs by one nucleotide. The rearrangement joins TRBV2 to TRBJ2-3, with TRBD2 as a possible D gene (5 bases). The CDR3 contains 15 residues. Per germline, CDR1 SNHLY and CDR2 FYNNEI. V lost 2 bases and J lost 2, with 11 bases in between. The CDR3 DNA sequence: TGTGCCAGCAGTGAAACGGGAATACACACAGATACGCAGTATTTT. Protein product: CASSETGIHTDTQYF.

Only a few counts were recorded for this clonotype. This chain links TRBV9 with TRBJ2-1, with 10 positions matching TRBD1. Germline values: CDR1 SGDLS, CDR2 YYNGEE. Trimming cost V 0 bases and J 7 bases; bases outside gene matches: 7. The CDR3 loop spans 16 amino acids. DNA of the CDR3: TGTGCCAGCAGCGTAGATGACAGGGGGCTAATTAATGAGCAGTTCTTC. Translating gives CASSVDDRGLINEQFF. The full variable domain, completed using reference TRBV9 and TRBJ2-1, is DSGVTQTPKHLITATGQRVTLRCSPRSGDLSVYWYQQSLDQGLQFLIQYYNGEERAKGNILERFSAQQFPDLHSELNLSSLELGDSALYFCASSVDDRGLINEQFFGPGTRLTVL.

V is TRBV19 and J is TRBJ1-6; D perhaps matches TRBD1 (6 bases). V was pared by 3 bases and J by 7 bases, with 10 bases between. Germline CDR1 and CDR2: LNHDA and SQIVND (reference sequence). The CDR3 loop spans 14 amino acids. The CDR3 loop reads CASSMRQVNSPLHF. The CDR3, as DNA: TGTGCCAGTAGTATGCGACAGGTGAATTCACCCCTCCACTTT.

This clonotype was recorded at least ten times. The chain has TRBV5-1 and TRBJ2-1; 11 bases are a match to TRBD2. In germline, CDR1 is SGHRS, CDR2 YFSETQ. The CDR3 loop spans 15 amino acids. V trimming: 6 bases; J trimming: 8 bases; junction bases outside the gene matches: 10. CDR3 loop: CASTLTSGSVYEQFF. In DNA, the CDR3 is TGCGCCAGCACCCTCACTAGCGGGAGTGTCTATGAGCAGTTCTTC. Full variable domain (remainder filled in from reference TRBV5-1 and TRBJ2-1): KAGVTQTPRYLIKTRGQQVTLSCSPISGHRSVSWYQQTPGQGLQFLFEYFSETQRNKGNFPGRFSGRQFSNSRSEMNVSTLELGDSALYLCASTLTSGSVYEQFFGPGTRLTVL.

Many counts were recorded for this clonotype. The rearrangement uses TRBV28 and TRBJ2-7; 9 bases agree with TRBD1. V shed 7 bases and J 2 bases; nucleotides not matched to a gene: 9. The germline CDR1 and CDR2 sequences are MDHEN and SYDVKM. This CDR3 is built from 15 residues. CDR3 DNA sequence: TGTGCCAGCAACCCCCCCGGGACAGGGACCTACGAGCAGTACTTC. This codes for CASNPPGTGTYEQYF.

This clonotype was seen repeatedly, ten times or more. CDR3: CASSLGPTSGGTGELFF. The CDR3 coding sequence is TGTGCCAGCAGCTTAGGTCCGACTAGCGGGGGCACCGGGGAGCTGTTTTTT. The chain links TRBV7-8 to TRBJ2-2; 12 bases agree with TRBD2. Trimming at V came to 1 base and at J to 4 bases, leaving 4 bases not matched to a gene. This CDR3 region has 17 residues. The germline CDR1 and CDR2 sequences are SGHVS and FQNEAQ.

Here the CDR3 DNA reads TGTGCCAGTGGCCGCGAAGCATGGCCGAACACTGAAGCTTTCTTT. Residues: CASGREAWPNTEAFF. The rearrangement links TRBV6-1 to TRBJ1-1; D is unclear. The CDR3 has 15 residues. CDR1 and CDR2 (germline): MNHNS, SASEGT. Trimming cost V 9 bases and J 1 base, with 18 bases left between them.

This clonotype was seen more than once but under ten times. This chain links TRBV9 with TRBJ1-3; no definite D call. This CDR3 has 17 amino acids. The germline CDR1 and CDR2 sequences are SGDLS and YYNGEE. Trimming removed 3 bases at V and 1 base at J, with 17 bases between. CDR3 sequence reads: CASSAVVSWTSGNTIYF. CDR3 DNA sequence: TGTGCCAGCAGCGCCGTTGTCAGCTGGACGTCTGGAAACACCATATATTTT.

This clonotype was seen a single time. V is TRBV6-2 or TRBV6-3 and J is TRBJ1-5, with a tentative D call TRBD1 (5 bases). Germline values: CDR1 MNHEY, CDR2 SVGEGT. V shed 8 bases and J shed 0 bases, with 11 bases lying between them. The CDR3 has 14 residues. The CDR3 DNA is TGTGCCAGCGTACAGGCACTTAGCAATCAGCCCCAGCATTTT. Protein sequence: CASVQALSNQPQHF.